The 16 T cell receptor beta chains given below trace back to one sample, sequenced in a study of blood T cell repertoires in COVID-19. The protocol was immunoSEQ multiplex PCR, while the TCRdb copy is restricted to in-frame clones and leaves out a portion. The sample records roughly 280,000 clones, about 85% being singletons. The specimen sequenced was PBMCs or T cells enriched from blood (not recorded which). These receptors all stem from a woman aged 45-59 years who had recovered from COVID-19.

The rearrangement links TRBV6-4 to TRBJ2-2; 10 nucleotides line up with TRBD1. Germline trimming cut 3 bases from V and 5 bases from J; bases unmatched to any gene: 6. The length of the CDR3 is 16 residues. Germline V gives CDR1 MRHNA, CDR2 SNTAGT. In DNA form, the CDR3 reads TGTGCCAGCAGTGAGAGGGGGGACAGGGGAACCGGGGAGCTGTTTTTT. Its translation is CASSERGDRGTGELFF.

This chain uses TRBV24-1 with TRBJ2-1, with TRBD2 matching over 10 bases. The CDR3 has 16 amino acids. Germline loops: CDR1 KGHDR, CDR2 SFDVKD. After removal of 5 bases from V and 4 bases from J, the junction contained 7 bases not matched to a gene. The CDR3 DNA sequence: TGTGCCACCAGTGCCCTAGCGGGAGTGCCATACAATGAGCAGTTCTTC. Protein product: CATSALAGVPYNEQFF.

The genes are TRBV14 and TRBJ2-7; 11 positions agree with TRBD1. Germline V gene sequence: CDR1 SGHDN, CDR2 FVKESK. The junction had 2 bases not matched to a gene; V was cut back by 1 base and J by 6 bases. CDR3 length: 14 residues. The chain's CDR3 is CASSQGTGGLEQYF. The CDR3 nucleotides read TGTGCCAGCAGCCAAGGGACAGGGGGCCTCGAGCAGTACTTC.

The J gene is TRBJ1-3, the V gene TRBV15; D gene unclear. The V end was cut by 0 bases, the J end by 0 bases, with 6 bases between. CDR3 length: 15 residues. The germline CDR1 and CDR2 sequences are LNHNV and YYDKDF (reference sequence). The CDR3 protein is CATSRDWSSGNTIYF. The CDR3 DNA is TGTGCCACCAGCAGAGATTGGAGCTCTGGAAACACCATATATTTT.

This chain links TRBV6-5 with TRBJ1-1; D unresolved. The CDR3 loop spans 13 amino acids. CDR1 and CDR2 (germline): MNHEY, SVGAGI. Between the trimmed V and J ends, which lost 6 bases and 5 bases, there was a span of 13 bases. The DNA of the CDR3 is TGTGCCAGCAGCAAGGATTGGAGGACTGAAGCTTTCTTT. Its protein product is CASSKDWRTEAFF.

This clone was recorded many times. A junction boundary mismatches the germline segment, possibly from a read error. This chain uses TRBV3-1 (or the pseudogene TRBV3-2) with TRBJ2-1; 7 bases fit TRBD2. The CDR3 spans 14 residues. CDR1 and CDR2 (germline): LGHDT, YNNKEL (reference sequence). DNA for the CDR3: TGTGCCAGCAGCCACTCCAGGCTAGCGGCAGGCTCCCTCTTC. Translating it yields CASSHSRLAAGSLF.

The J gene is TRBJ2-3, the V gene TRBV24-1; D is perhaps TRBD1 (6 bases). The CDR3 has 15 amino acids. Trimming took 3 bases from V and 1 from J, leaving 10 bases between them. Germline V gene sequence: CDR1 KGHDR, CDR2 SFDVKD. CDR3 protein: CATSDPRQGTDTQYF. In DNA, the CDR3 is TGTGCCACCAGTGATCCAAGACAGGGCACAGATACGCAGTATTTT.

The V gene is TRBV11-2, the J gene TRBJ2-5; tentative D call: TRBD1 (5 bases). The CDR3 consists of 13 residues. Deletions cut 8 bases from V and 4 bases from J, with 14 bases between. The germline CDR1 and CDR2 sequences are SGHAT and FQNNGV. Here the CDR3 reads CASVENQGETQYF. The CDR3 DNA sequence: TGTGCCAGCGTAGAGAATCAGGGAGAGACCCAGTACTTC.

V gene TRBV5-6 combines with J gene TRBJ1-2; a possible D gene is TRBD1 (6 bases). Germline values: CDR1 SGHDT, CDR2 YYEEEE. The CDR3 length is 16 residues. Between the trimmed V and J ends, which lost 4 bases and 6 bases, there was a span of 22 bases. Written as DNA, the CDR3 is TGTGCCAGCAGCCCTGGGGACACCCTCAAGGGCCATGGCTACACCTTC. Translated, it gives CASSPGDTLKGHGYTF.

This chain's CDR3 is CASSLDSGSSYNEQFF. The CDR3 nucleotides read TGTGCCAGCAGCTTAGATAGCGGATCCTCCTACAATGAGCAGTTCTTC. The J gene is TRBJ2-1, the V gene TRBV7-2, with D maybe TRBD2 (6 bases). The CDR3 spans 16 residues. Germline V CDR1 and CDR2: SGHTA, FQGNSA. The V and J ends lost 1 base and 0 bases respectively, with 10 bases between them.

The CDR3: CASSPDSPIYNEQFF. The CDR3 coding sequence is TGCGCCAGCAGCCCGGACTCCCCCATCTACAATGAGCAGTTCTTC. V and J are TRBV5-1 and TRBJ2-1; possibly TRBD2 for D (5 bases). The V gene lost 4 bases and the J gene lost 3 bases, with 14 bases spanning the gap. The CDR3 extends over 15 amino acids. Germline V gene sequence: CDR1 SGHRS, CDR2 YFSETQ.

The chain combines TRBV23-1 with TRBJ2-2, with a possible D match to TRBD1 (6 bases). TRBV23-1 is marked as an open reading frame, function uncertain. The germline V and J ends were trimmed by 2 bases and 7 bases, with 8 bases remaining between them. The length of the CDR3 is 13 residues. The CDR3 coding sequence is TGCGCCAGCAGTCAAATAGGGGGCGGGGAGCTGTTTTTT. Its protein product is CASSQIGGGELFF.

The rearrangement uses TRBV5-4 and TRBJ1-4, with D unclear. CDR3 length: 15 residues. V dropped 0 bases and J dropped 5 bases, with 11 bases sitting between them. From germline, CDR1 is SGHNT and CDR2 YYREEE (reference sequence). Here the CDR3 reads CASSLAPSPNEKLFF. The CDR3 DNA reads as TGTGCCAGCAGCTTGGCTCCAAGCCCCAATGAAAAACTGTTTTTT.

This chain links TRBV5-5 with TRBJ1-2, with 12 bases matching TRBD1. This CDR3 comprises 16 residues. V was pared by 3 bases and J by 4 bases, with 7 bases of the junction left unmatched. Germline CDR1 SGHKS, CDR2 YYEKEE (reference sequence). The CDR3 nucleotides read TGTGCCAGCAGCTCACTACAGGGACAGGGGGCCTATGGCTACACCTTC. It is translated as CASSSLQGQGAYGYTF.

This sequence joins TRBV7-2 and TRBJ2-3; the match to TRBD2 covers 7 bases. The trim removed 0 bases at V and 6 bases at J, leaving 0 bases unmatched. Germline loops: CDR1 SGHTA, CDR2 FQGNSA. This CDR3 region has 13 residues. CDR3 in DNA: TGTGCCAGCAGCTTAGCGGGGGGGGATACGCAGTATTTT. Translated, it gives CASSLAGGDTQYF.

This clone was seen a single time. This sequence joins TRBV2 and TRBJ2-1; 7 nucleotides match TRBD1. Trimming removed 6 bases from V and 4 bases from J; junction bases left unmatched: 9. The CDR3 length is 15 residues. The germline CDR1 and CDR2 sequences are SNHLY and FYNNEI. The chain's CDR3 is CASRKQGPEYNEQFF. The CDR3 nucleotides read TGTGCCAGCAGAAAACAGGGGCCCGAATACAATGAGCAGTTCTTC.